This T cell receptor beta chain comes out of a study of CD8 T cells in ankylosing spondylitis. This clonotype came up many times. The antigen remains undetermined. The study, taken as a whole, reports: Among TCR beta sequences, a motif of under ten highly homologous variants appeared characteristic of ankylosing spondylitis blood.

TCRdb re-derived calls from the 5' RACE reads in MiXCR, one entry per CDR3 protein. The table includes about 220,000 distinct CDR3 sequences, 7.3% detected once. V lost 7 bases, J lost 7 bases, and 7 bases stayed unmatched. Looked up from germline, CDR1 is MNHNS and CDR2 is SASEGT. The CDR3 loop spans 14 amino acids. This sequence joins TRBV6-1 and TRBJ2-1, with TRBD2 matching over 10 bases. This sequence was found in a male donor with ankylosing spondylitis. What was sequenced was blood, either unsorted or a sorted T cell fraction (not recorded which). CDR3 DNA: TGTGCCAGCACCGTAGCGGGAGGAAAGAATGAGCAGTTCTTC. This sequence encodes CASTVAGGKNEQFF.